These T cell receptor beta chains were read from a single sample in a study of patients and donors after allogeneic stem cell transplantation. TCRdb re-analysed the RT-PCR reads in MiXCR, keeping a single row per CDR3 protein. The table includes a few hundred thousand distinct CDR3 sequences, 14% detected once. The sequencing sample was made of blood, either unsorted or a sorted T cell fraction (not recorded which). These receptors came from a human donor who was either an allogeneic HSCT recipient or a stem cell or donor lymphocyte infusion donor (not recorded which). It is not recorded whose cells these are; they may come from a transplant donor. CDR3s include the opening cysteine and the closing phenylalanine or tryptophan. Each record gives: CDR3 protein, CDR3 DNA, clone size, V gene, J gene, D gene. D genes are given only for firm matches. The listing skips clone size in some rows; elsewhere it reads once, few, many or a size class.

CDR3aa: CASSDRPNTEAFF; CDR3nt: TGTGCCAGCAGTGATCGACCTAACACTGAAGCTTTCTTT; abundance: many; v_gene: TRBV25-1; j_gene: TRBJ1-1; d_gene: NA
CDR3aa: CASSAPGSGGGADTQYF; CDR3nt: TGTGCCAGCAGTGCCCCGGGTAGCGGGGGGGGAGCAGATACGCAGTATTTT; abundance: few; v_gene: TRBV2; j_gene: TRBJ2-3; d_gene: TRBD2
CDR3aa: CASTRGQGIYGYTF; CDR3nt: TGTGCCAGCACCCGAGGGCAGGGTATCTATGGCTACACCTTC; abundance: few; v_gene: TRBV5-4; j_gene: TRBJ1-2; d_gene: NA
CDR3aa: CATSRGLGGNTEAFF; CDR3nt: TGTGCCACCAGCAGAGGCCTGGGGGGGAACACTGAAGCTTTCTTT; abundance: few; v_gene: TRBV15; j_gene: TRBJ1-1; d_gene: NA
CDR3aa: CACDRGNTEAFF; CDR3nt: TGTGCCTGTGACAGGGGGAACACTGAAGCTTTCTTT; abundance: few; v_gene: TRBV30; j_gene: TRBJ1-1; d_gene: TRBD1
CDR3aa: CSAAAGQPYNEQFF; CDR3nt: TGCAGTGCCGCCGCGGGACAGCCTTACAATGAGCAGTTCTTC; abundance: few; v_gene: TRBV20-1; j_gene: TRBJ2-1; d_gene: NA
CDR3aa: CASSLVGRENYGYTF; CDR3nt: TGTGCCAGCAGCTTGGTCGGCAGGGAAAACTATGGCTACACCTTC; abundance: NA; v_gene: TRBV5-6; j_gene: TRBJ1-2; d_gene: NA
CDR3aa: CASSLGGGILAGTQETQYF; CDR3nt: TGTGCCAGCAGCTTAGGAGGGGGAATACTAGCGGGGACTCAAGAGACCCAGTACTTC; abundance: many; v_gene: TRBV7-6; j_gene: TRBJ2-5; d_gene: TRBD2
CDR3aa: CASSLIQGGYTEAFF; CDR3nt: TGTGCCAGCAGTCTTATACAGGGAGGGTATACTGAAGCTTTCTTT; abundance: NA; v_gene: TRBV6-1; j_gene: TRBJ1-1; d_gene: NA
CDR3aa: CASSGDSVGEKLFF; CDR3nt: TGTGCCAGCAGCGGGGACAGTGTGGGTGAAAAACTGTTTTTT; abundance: many; v_gene: TRBV5-6; j_gene: TRBJ1-4; d_gene: TRBD1
CDR3aa: CASSFEFSGELFF; CDR3nt: TGTGCCAGCAGCTTTGAGTTCTCCGGGGAGCTGTTTTTT; abundance: NA; v_gene: TRBV7-9; j_gene: TRBJ2-2; d_gene: NA
CDR3aa: CASRDSLQSGYEQYF; CDR3nt: TGTGCCAGCAGGGACAGCCTTCAGAGTGGCTACGAGCAGTACTTC; abundance: NA; v_gene: TRBV6-1; j_gene: TRBJ2-7; d_gene: NA
CDR3aa: CASSSPTVGEKLFF; CDR3nt: TGTGCCAGCAGTTCACCCACAGTAGGTGAAAAACTGTTTTTT; abundance: NA; v_gene: TRBV28; j_gene: TRBJ1-4; d_gene: NA
CDR3aa: CASSMTSGETQYF; CDR3nt: TGTGCCAGCAGTATGACAAGCGGGGAGACCCAGTACTTC; abundance: NA; v_gene: TRBV6-1; j_gene: TRBJ2-5; d_gene: NA
CDR3aa: CASSQWTGGRGYTF; CDR3nt: TGTGCCAGCAGCCAATGGACAGGGGGCAGAGGCTACACCTTC; abundance: NA; v_gene: TRBV6-1; j_gene: TRBJ1-2; d_gene: TRBD1
CDR3aa: CASSLGSGTETQYF; CDR3nt: TGTGCCAGCAGCTTAGGGTCGGGAACAGAGACCCAGTACTTC; abundance: NA; v_gene: TRBV7-3; j_gene: TRBJ2-5; d_gene: NA
CDR3aa: CSARGLAGGNTDTQYF; CDR3nt: TGCAGTGCTAGAGGACTAGCGGGGGGAAACACAGATACGCAGTATTTT; abundance: NA; v_gene: TRBV20-1; j_gene: TRBJ2-3; d_gene: TRBD2
CDR3aa: CASSGGHEQYF; CDR3nt: TGTGCCAGCAGCGGGGGCCACGAGCAGTACTTC; abundance: NA; v_gene: TRBV7-9; j_gene: TRBJ2-7; d_gene: NA
CDR3aa: CSAIPEGFGNEKLFF; CDR3nt: TGCAGTGCCATACCGGAGGGGTTTGGAAATGAAAAACTGTTTTTT; abundance: NA; v_gene: TRBV20-1; j_gene: TRBJ1-4; d_gene: NA
CDR3aa: CASSEAFARADTQYF; CDR3nt: TGTGCCAGCAGTGAAGCCTTCGCTCGCGCGGATACGCAGTATTTT; abundance: few; v_gene: TRBV6-1; j_gene: TRBJ2-3; d_gene: NA
CDR3aa: CASRRDGVQDTDTQYF; CDR3nt: TGTGCCAGCAGGAGGGACGGTGTACAGGACACAGATACGCAGTATTTT; abundance: few; v_gene: TRBV6-1; j_gene: TRBJ2-3; d_gene: NA
CDR3aa: CASSRSGGSYEQYF; CDR3nt: TGTGCCAGCAGCCGTAGCGGGGGGAGCTACGAGCAGTACTTC; abundance: few; v_gene: TRBV12-3/TRBV12-4; j_gene: TRBJ2-7; d_gene: TRBD2
CDR3aa: CASSLVRDRGVPLHF; CDR3nt: TGTGCCAGCAGCTTAGTCCGGGACAGGGGTGTCCCCCTCCACTTT; abundance: few; v_gene: TRBV7-9; j_gene: TRBJ1-6; d_gene: TRBD1
CDR3aa: CASRPGRAGELFF; CDR3nt: TGTGCCAGCAGGCCCGGTCGGGCCGGGGAGCTGTTTTTT; abundance: NA; v_gene: TRBV6-1; j_gene: TRBJ2-2; d_gene: NA
CDR3aa: CASSSQSGSSYEQYF; CDR3nt: TGTGCCAGCAGTTCCCAAAGCGGGAGCTCCTACGAGCAGTACTTC; abundance: few; v_gene: TRBV6-5; j_gene: TRBJ2-7; d_gene: TRBD2
CDR3aa: CASSLVSGNFFSPLHF; CDR3nt: TGTGCCAGCAGCTTAGTTAGTGGCAATTTTTTCTCACCCCTCCACTTT; abundance: NA; v_gene: TRBV7-8; j_gene: TRBJ1-6; d_gene: NA
CDR3aa: CATRPLSSYEQYF; CDR3nt: TGTGCCACCAGACCATTGAGCTCCTACGAGCAGTACTTC; abundance: many; v_gene: TRBV24-1; j_gene: TRBJ2-7; d_gene: NA
CDR3aa: CAWSSVATFRDTGELFF; CDR3nt: TGTGCCTGGAGTAGCGTAGCGACCTTTCGGGACACCGGGGAGCTGTTTTTT; abundance: few; v_gene: TRBV30; j_gene: TRBJ2-2; d_gene: NA
CDR3aa: CASNPSGSSYNEQFF; CDR3nt: TGTGCCAGCAACCCCAGCGGGAGCTCCTACAATGAGCAGTTCTTC; abundance: NA; v_gene: TRBV2; j_gene: TRBJ2-1; d_gene: TRBD2
CDR3aa: CASSQEAQRNYGYTF; CDR3nt: TGCGCCAGCAGCCAAGAAGCGCAACGAAACTATGGCTACACCTTC; abundance: NA; v_gene: TRBV4-3; j_gene: TRBJ1-2; d_gene: NA
CDR3aa: CASSVRLAGGSQETQYF; CDR3nt: TGTGCCAGTAGTGTCCGACTAGCGGGGGGATCACAAGAGACCCAGTACTTC; abundance: few; v_gene: TRBV19; j_gene: TRBJ2-5; d_gene: TRBD2
CDR3aa: CASRGQGNTVTQYF; CDR3nt: TGTGCCTCCCGAGGACAGGGGAACACAGTTACGCAGTATTTT; abundance: NA; v_gene: TRBV6-1; j_gene: TRBJ2-3; d_gene: TRBD1
CDR3aa: CASRPPGTASSYEQYF; CDR3nt: TGTGCCAGCAGACCCCCCGGGACAGCGAGCTCCTACGAGCAGTACTTC; abundance: NA; v_gene: TRBV6-2/TRBV6-3; j_gene: TRBJ2-7; d_gene: TRBD1
CDR3aa: CASSQDQGADEQFF; CDR3nt: TGCGCCAGCAGCCAAGATCAGGGGGCTGATGAGCAGTTCTTC; abundance: NA; v_gene: TRBV4-3; j_gene: TRBJ2-1; d_gene: TRBD1
CDR3aa: CSGTESTDTQYF; CDR3nt: TGCAGCGGGACAGAAAGCACAGATACGCAGTATTTT; abundance: many; v_gene: TRBV29-1; j_gene: TRBJ2-3; d_gene: NA
CDR3aa: CASSKRQGPATEAFF; CDR3nt: TGTGCCAGTAGTAAACGACAGGGCCCTGCCACTGAAGCTTTCTTT; abundance: many; v_gene: TRBV19; j_gene: TRBJ1-1; d_gene: TRBD1
CDR3aa: CASSGTGWEGTQYF; CDR3nt: TGTGCCAGCTCTGGGACAGGATGGGAGGGAACGCAGTATTTT; abundance: many; v_gene: TRBV2; j_gene: TRBJ2-3; d_gene: NA
CDR3aa: CASSPRDRGTGELFF; CDR3nt: TGTGCCAGCAGCCCCCGGGACAGGGGCACCGGGGAGCTGTTTTTT; abundance: many; v_gene: TRBV4-2; j_gene: TRBJ2-2; d_gene: TRBD1
CDR3aa: CASSQYLISYEQYF; CDR3nt: TGTGCCAGCAGCCAATACCTAATCTCCTACGAGCAGTACTTC; abundance: few; v_gene: TRBV3-1; j_gene: TRBJ2-7; d_gene: NA
CDR3aa: CATLLAGGRDTQYF; CDR3nt: TGTGCCACCCTACTAGCGGGCGGCCGGGATACGCAGTATTTT; abundance: few; v_gene: TRBV6-2/TRBV6-3; j_gene: TRBJ2-3; d_gene: TRBD2
CDR3aa: CASSESRGLNSPLHF; CDR3nt: TGTGCCAGCAGTGAATCAAGGGGCTTAAATTCACCCCTCCACTTT; abundance: few; v_gene: TRBV25-1; j_gene: TRBJ1-6; d_gene: NA
CDR3aa: CASSKNPGARTEAFF; CDR3nt: TGTGCCAGCAGCAAAAACCCAGGGGCCCGAACTGAAGCTTTCTTT; abundance: NA; v_gene: TRBV9; j_gene: TRBJ1-1; d_gene: NA
CDR3aa: CAISERAKQGYEQYF; CDR3nt: TGTGCCATCAGTGAAAGGGCTAAGCAGGGGTACGAGCAGTACTTC; abundance: few; v_gene: TRBV10-3; j_gene: TRBJ2-7; d_gene: NA
CDR3aa: CASSLRLNTEAFF; CDR3nt: TGTGCCAGCAGCCTACGATTGAACACTGAAGCTTTCTTT; abundance: many; v_gene: TRBV9; j_gene: TRBJ1-1; d_gene: NA
CDR3aa: CASSLRGQGNTIYF; CDR3nt: TGCGCCAGCAGCTTGAGGGGGCAAGGAAACACCATATATTTT; abundance: many; v_gene: TRBV5-1; j_gene: TRBJ1-3; d_gene: TRBD1
CDR3aa: CAISEYEIGTKSYEQYF; CDR3nt: TGTGCCATCAGTGAGTATGAAATCGGGACTAAGTCCTACGAGCAGTACTTC; abundance: few; v_gene: TRBV10-3; j_gene: TRBJ2-7; d_gene: TRBD2
CDR3aa: CASSLTREGLGNEQFF; CDR3nt: TGTGCCAGCAGCTTAACGCGGGAGGGCCTGGGCAATGAGCAGTTCTTC; abundance: few; v_gene: TRBV7-8; j_gene: TRBJ2-1; d_gene: TRBD2
CDR3aa: CSARDTRRANTGELFF; CDR3nt: TGCAGTGCTAGAGATACTAGGCGGGCGAACACCGGGGAGCTGTTTTTT; abundance: NA; v_gene: TRBV20-1; j_gene: TRBJ2-2; d_gene: NA
CDR3aa: CSARDLLRGLNTEAFF; CDR3nt: TGCAGTGCTAGAGATCTCTTAAGGGGATTAAACACTGAAGCTTTCTTT; abundance: many; v_gene: TRBV20-1; j_gene: TRBJ1-1; d_gene: NA
CDR3aa: CASRAVGEGYGYTF; CDR3nt: TGTGCCAGCAGGGCCGTGGGGGAGGGCTATGGCTACACCTTC; abundance: NA; v_gene: TRBV6-1; j_gene: TRBJ1-2; d_gene: NA
CDR3aa: CSAIMSGGGQETQYF; CDR3nt: TGCAGTGCTATTATGAGTGGTGGGGGACAAGAGACCCAGTACTTC; abundance: NA; v_gene: TRBV20-1; j_gene: TRBJ2-5; d_gene: NA
CDR3aa: CASSYSRGLNEKLFF; CDR3nt: TGTGCCAGCAGTTACTCCAGGGGACTCAATGAAAAACTGTTTTTT; abundance: NA; v_gene: TRBV6-5; j_gene: TRBJ1-4; d_gene: NA
CDR3aa: CASSIGQGFGETQYF; CDR3nt: TGTGCCAGTAGTATCGGACAGGGGTTCGGAGAGACCCAGTACTTC; abundance: NA; v_gene: TRBV19; j_gene: TRBJ2-5; d_gene: TRBD1
CDR3aa: CASSGSSGRTTDTQYF; CDR3nt: TGTGCCAGCAGCGGATCTAGCGGGAGGACCACAGATACGCAGTATTTT; abundance: NA; v_gene: TRBV9; j_gene: TRBJ2-3; d_gene: TRBD2